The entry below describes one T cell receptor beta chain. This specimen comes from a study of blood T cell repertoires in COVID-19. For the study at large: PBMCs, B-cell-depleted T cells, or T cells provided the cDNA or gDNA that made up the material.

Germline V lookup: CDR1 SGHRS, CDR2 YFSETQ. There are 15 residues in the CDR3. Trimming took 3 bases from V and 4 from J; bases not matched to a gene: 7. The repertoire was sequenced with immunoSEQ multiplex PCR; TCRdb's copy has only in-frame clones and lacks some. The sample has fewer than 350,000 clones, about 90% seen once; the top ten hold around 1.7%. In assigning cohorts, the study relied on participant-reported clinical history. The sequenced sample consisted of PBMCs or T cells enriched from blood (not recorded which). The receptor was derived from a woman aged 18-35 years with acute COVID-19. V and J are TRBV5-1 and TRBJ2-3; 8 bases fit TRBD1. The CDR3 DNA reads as TGCGCCAGCAGCTACACAGGGGGGTCGGCAGATACGCAGTATTTT. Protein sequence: CASSYTGGSADTQYF.